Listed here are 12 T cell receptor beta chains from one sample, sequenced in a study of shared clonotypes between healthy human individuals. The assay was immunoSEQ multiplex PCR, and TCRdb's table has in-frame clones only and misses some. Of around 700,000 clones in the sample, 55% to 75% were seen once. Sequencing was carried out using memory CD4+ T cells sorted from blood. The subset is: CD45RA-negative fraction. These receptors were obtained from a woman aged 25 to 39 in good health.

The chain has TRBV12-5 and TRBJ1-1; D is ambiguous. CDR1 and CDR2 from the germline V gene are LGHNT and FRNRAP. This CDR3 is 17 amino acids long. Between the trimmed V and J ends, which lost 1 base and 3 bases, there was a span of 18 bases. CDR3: CASGLDPGSGLYTEAFF. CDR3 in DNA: TGTGCTAGTGGTTTGGACCCTGGGAGCGGGTTATACACTGAAGCTTTCTTT.

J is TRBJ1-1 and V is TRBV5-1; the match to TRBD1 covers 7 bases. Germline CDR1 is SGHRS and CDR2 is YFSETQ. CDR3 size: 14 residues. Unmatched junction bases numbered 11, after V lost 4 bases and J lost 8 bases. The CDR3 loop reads CASSGGTASLEAFF. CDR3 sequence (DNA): TGCGCCAGCAGCGGCGGGACAGCTTCTTTAGAAGCTTTCTTT.

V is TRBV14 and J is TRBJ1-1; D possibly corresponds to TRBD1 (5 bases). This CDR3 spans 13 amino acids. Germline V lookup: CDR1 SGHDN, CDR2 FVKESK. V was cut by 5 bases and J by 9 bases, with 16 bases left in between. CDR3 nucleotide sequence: TGTGCCAGCAGCTCGCCCGGGACGGCAAAAGCTTTCTTT. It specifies CASSSPGTAKAFF. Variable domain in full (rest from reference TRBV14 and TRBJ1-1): EAGVTQFPSHSVIEKGQTVTLRCDPISGHDNLYWYRRVMGKEIKFLLHFVKESKQDESGMPNNRFLAERTGGTYSTLKVQPAELEDSGVYFCASSSPGTAKAFFGQGTRLTVV.

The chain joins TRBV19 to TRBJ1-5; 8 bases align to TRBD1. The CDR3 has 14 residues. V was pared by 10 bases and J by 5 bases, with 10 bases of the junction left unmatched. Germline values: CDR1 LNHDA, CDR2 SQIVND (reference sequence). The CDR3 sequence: CANPSGGVYQPQHF. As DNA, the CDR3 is TGTGCCAACCCTTCAGGGGGCGTCTATCAGCCCCAGCATTTT.

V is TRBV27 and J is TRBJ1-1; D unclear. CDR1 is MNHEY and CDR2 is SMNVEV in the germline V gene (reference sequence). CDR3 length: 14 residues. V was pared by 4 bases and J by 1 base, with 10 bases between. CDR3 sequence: CASSWYRGNTEAFF. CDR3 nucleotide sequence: TGTGCCAGCAGTTGGTATCGGGGGAACACTGAAGCTTTCTTT.

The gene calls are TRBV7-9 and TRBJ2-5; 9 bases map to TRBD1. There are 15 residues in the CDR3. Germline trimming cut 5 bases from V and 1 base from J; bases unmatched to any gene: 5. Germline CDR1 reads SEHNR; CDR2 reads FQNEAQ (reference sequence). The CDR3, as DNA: TGTGCCAGCAGCATGGGACAGGGTTTCCAAGAGACCCAGTACTTC. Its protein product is CASSMGQGFQETQYF.

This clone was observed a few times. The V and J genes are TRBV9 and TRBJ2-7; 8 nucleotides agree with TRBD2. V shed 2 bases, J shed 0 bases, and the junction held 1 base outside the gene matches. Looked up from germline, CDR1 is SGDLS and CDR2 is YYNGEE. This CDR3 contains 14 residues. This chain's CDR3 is CASSVTSDSYEQYF. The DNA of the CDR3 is TGTGCCAGCAGCGTGACTAGCGACTCCTACGAGCAGTACTTC. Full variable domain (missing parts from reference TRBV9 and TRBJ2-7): DSGVTQTPKHLITATGQRVTLRCSPRSGDLSVYWYQQSLDQGLQFLIQYYNGEERAKGNILERFSAQQFPDLHSELNLSSLELGDSALYFCASSVTSDSYEQYFGPGTRLTVT.

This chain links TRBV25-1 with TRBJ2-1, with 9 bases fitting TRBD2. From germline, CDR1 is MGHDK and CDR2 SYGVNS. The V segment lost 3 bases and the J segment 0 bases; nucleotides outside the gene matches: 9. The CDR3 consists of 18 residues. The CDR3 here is CASSDSTSGRGSYNEQFF. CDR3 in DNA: TGTGCCAGCAGTGATTCGACTAGCGGAAGGGGCTCCTACAATGAGCAGTTCTTC.

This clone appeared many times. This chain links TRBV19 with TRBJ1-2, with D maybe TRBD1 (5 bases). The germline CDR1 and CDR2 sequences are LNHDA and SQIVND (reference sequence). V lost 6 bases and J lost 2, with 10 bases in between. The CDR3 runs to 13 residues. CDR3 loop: CASSRGVNYGYTF. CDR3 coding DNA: TGTGCCAGTAGCCGGGGGGTCAACTATGGCTACACCTTC.

The CDR3 protein is CASSFDKYEQYF. CDR3 coding DNA: TGCGCCAGCAGCTTCGATAAGTACGAGCAGTACTTC. The chain couples TRBV5-1 to TRBJ2-7; D is unclear. The germline V gene has CDR1 SGHRS and CDR2 YFSETQ. This CDR3 comprises 12 residues. Between the trimmed V and J ends, which lost 2 bases and 4 bases, there was a span of 7 bases.

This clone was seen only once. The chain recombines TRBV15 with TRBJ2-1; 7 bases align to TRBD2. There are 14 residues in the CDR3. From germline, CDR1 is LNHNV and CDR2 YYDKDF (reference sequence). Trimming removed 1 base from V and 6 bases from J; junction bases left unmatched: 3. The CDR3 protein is CATSRGGGSNEQFF. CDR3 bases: TGTGCCACCAGCAGAGGGGGCGGGAGCAATGAGCAGTTCTTC.

The CDR3 bases are TGTGCCATCAGTAGATCGACAGAAAACTACGAGCAGTACTTC. The encoded protein is CAISRSTENYEQYF. This chain uses TRBV10-3 with TRBJ2-7; tentative D call: TRBD1 (5 bases). CDR1 is ENHRY and CDR2 is SYGVKD in the germline V gene. Trimming pared 5 bases from V and 3 bases from J, leaving 14 bases between. This CDR3 has 14 amino acids.